This TCR beta chain was recorded in a study of esophageal squamous cell carcinoma under preoperative chemotherapy. Study information: TCR repertoires were profiled from both peripheral blood T cells and tumor-infiltrating lymphocytes.

Time point reported: after preoperative PTX-NDP chemotherapy. TCRdb used MiXCR to reprocess the PCR reads, holding one entry per CDR3 protein. The data show around 30,000 distinct CDR3 sequences, with 52% seen just once and 20% to 25% held by the top ten. There are a few counts of this clonotype. The antigen remains unidentified. Trimming pared 3 bases from V and 2 bases from J, leaving 11 bases between. Germline CDR1 DFQATT, CDR2 SNEGSKA (reference sequence). The CDR3 extends over 13 amino acids. Overall study results and limits: Chemotherapy was followed by significantly higher TCR diversity in peripheral T cells only, not tumor-infiltrating lymphocytes. Post-treatment tumor-infiltrating lymphocytes appeared partly derived from peripheral T cells migrating into the tumor. Clonal contraction, more than amplification, hit abundant clones after paclitaxel-nedaplatin.

The clonotype comes from a human donor with esophageal squamous cell carcinoma. The donor label of this sample is uncertain. Collection took place from a patient given preoperative chemotherapy. The V gene is TRBV20-1, the J gene TRBJ2-7, with no clear D. CDR3 in amino acids: CSASHSTAYEQYF. The CDR3 bases are TGCAGTGCTAGTCATAGTACAGCCTACGAGCAGTACTTC.